This passage covers 10 T cell receptor beta chains from one sample sequenced in a study of identical twins. In TCRdb, the 5' RACE reads were re-called with MiXCR into one record per CDR3 protein. Altogether 250,000 to 300,000 distinct CDR3 sequences are present, nearly 9.5% being singletons, with the ten largest covering about 7.1%. The same sample was also used in a study of yellow fever vaccine responses in identical twins.

The sample consisted of CD8+ T cells sorted from blood. The receptors stem from a young woman in good health.

The rearrangement uses TRBV20-1 and TRBJ2-3; perhaps TRBD1 as D (6 bases). Germline CDR1 and CDR2: DFQATT and SNEGSKA (reference sequence). The germline V and J ends were trimmed by 5 bases and 1 base, with 7 bases remaining between them. CDR3 length: 12 amino acids. The CDR3 is CSARQGTDTQYF. CDR3 sequence (DNA): TGCAGTGCTCGACAGGGCACAGATACGCAGTATTTT.

This clonotype was found many times. The rearrangement uses TRBV4-2 and TRBJ2-7; 11 bases match TRBD2. CDR1 is LGHNA and CDR2 is YNFKEQ in the germline V gene. CDR3 length: 18 amino acids. V trimming: 5 bases; J trimming: 3 bases; junction bases outside the gene matches: 15. CDR3 in amino acids: CASSYTLAGDRMGYEQYF. CDR3 in DNA: TGTGCCAGCAGCTACACACTAGCGGGAGACCGGATGGGCTACGAGCAGTACTTC.

This clonotype was seen ten or more times. The V gene is TRBV15, the J gene TRBJ2-3, with D unclear. This CDR3 contains 15 residues. Germline V gene sequence: CDR1 LNHNV, CDR2 YYDKDF (reference sequence). The ends were cut back, 0 bases at V and 4 bases at J, with 11 bases in the middle. The CDR3 bases are TGTGCCACCAGCAGAGATCCTCCAGCTTCAGATACGCAGTATTTT. Translating gives CATSRDPPASDTQYF.

The chain combines TRBV20-1 with TRBJ2-2, with TRBD2 matching over 9 bases. The CDR3 extends over 15 amino acids. V lost 5 bases, J lost 0 bases, and 4 bases stayed unmatched. Germline loops: CDR1 DFQATT, CDR2 SNEGSKA (reference sequence). The DNA for the CDR3 is TGCAGTGCTCAAGCGGGGGGCACGAACACCGGGGAGCTGTTTTTT. Amino acid sequence: CSAQAGGTNTGELFF.

Ten or more counts support this clonotype. V is TRBV14 and J is TRBJ2-1; 7 bases align to TRBD2. Germline V gives CDR1 SGHDN, CDR2 FVKESK. The CDR3 consists of 17 residues. Losses at the gene ends were 0 bases for V and 0 bases for J; bases not matched to a gene: 5. The CDR3 nucleotides are TGTGCCAGCAGCCAAGATTACGGGGGGAGCTCCTACAATGAGCAGTTCTTC. Its protein is CASSQDYGGSSYNEQFF.

The chain uses TRBV4-1 and TRBJ2-7; 7 bases agree with TRBD1. CDR3 length equals 17 residues. V lost 0 bases to trimming and J lost 1 base; unmatched junction nucleotides: 9. Germline V gives CDR1 MGHRA, CDR2 YSYEKL. In nucleotides, the CDR3 is TGCGCCAGCAGCCAAGATCGGGCGACAGGGTATTCCTACGAGCAGTACTTC. Its protein product is CASSQDRATGYSYEQYF.

The V gene is TRBV10-3, the J gene TRBJ2-7; D is undetermined. Germline CDR1 is ENHRY and CDR2 is SYGVKD. The CDR3 length is 13 residues. V was clipped by 0 bases and J by 1 base, with 4 bases between them. The CDR3 is CAISESSSYEQYF. CDR3 sequence (DNA): TGTGCCATCAGTGAGTCTAGTTCCTACGAGCAGTACTTC.

The V gene is TRBV15, the J gene TRBJ1-5; D perhaps matches TRBD1 (5 bases). V dropped 5 bases and J dropped 5 bases, with 13 bases sitting between them. The CDR3 consists of 14 residues. Germline loops: CDR1 LNHNV, CDR2 YYDKDF (reference sequence). The CDR3 is CATSGPRDHQPQHF. DNA of the CDR3: TGTGCCACCAGCGGGCCTCGGGACCATCAGCCCCAGCATTTT.

This clonotype has a count of ten or more. The chain is built from TRBV4-3 and TRBJ2-3, with 11 bases aligning to TRBD2. Per the germline V gene, CDR1 is LGHNA and CDR2 is YSLEER. The CDR3 is made up of 17 amino acids. The V and J ends lost 0 bases and 4 bases, in that order; junction bases with no gene match: 6. This chain's CDR3 is CASSQDHVAGGPDTQYF. CDR3 in DNA: TGCGCCAGCAGCCAAGATCATGTAGCGGGAGGGCCAGATACGCAGTATTTT.

V gene TRBV7-9 combines with J gene TRBJ2-1; 7 nucleotides agree with TRBD1. The CDR3 has 16 amino acids. With V trimmed by 0 bases and J by 9 bases, 11 bases remained unmatched. Germline assignment: CDR1 SEHNR and CDR2 FQNEAQ (reference sequence). In DNA form, the CDR3 reads TGTGCCAGCAGCTTAGCGACAGGCGGTAGGGACAGTGAGCAGTTCTTC. It specifies CASSLATGGRDSEQFF.